This T cell receptor beta chain was retrieved from a study of T cells in Graves' hyperthyroidism and ophthalmopathy. On the study more broadly: Peripheral blood draws took place at initial diagnosis, ahead of any treatment.

Remarks on this clonotype: Its specificity is unknown.

Study-wide points: Blood samples included most of the expanded thyroid clonotypes exceeding 0.001. A model of 13 V-J pairs discriminated ophthalmopathy from stable hyperthyroidism.

The investigators amplified TCR beta CDR3 regions from RNA transcripts. Initially, a first-round RT-PCR of the TCR CDR3 employed the HTBI primer set. TCRdb used MiXCR to reprocess the multiplex PCR reads, holding one entry per CDR3 protein. The data hold about 290,000 distinct CDR3 sequences, with approximately 13% observed a single time. CDR1 and CDR2 from the germline V gene are DFQATT and SNEGSKA (reference sequence). V gave up 5 bases and J gave up 5 bases; unmatched junction bases: 5. This CDR3 region has 15 residues. The material sequenced was blood. The clonotype was recovered from a woman between 40 and 50 years old with Graves' hyperthyroidism. This chain uses TRBV20-1 with TRBJ2-3; 15 positions agree with TRBD2. This chain's CDR3 is CSALGLAGGGDTQYF. DNA for the CDR3: TGCAGTGCTCTGGGACTAGCGGGAGGTGGAGATACGCAGTATTTT.